This TCR beta chain was observed in a study of CD8 T cells in Susac syndrome. Blood CD8+ and CD4+ T cells underwent high-throughput TCR beta sequencing. Germline values: CDR1 SGHDN, CDR2 FVKESK. With V trimmed by 4 bases and J by 4 bases, 5 bases remained unmatched. This CDR3 region has 14 residues. The RNA, roughly 0.5 to 1 ug, was put through reverse transcription using random hexamers. The amplification used immunoSEQ multiplex PCR on TCR beta CDR3; it spanned 54 Vbeta and 13 Jbeta. TCRdb re-called the immunoSEQ multiplex PCR reads with MiXCR, one entry per CDR3 protein. The sample holds hundreds of thousands of distinct CDR3 sequences, around 85% seen once.

This sequence originates from a human donor with multiple sclerosis. This chain joins TRBV14 and TRBJ2-5, with 8 bases lining up with TRBD2. Sequencing used CD8+ T cells from PBMCs. The CDR3 region has the DNA TGTGCCAGCAGCCCCCACAGCGGGGGAGAGACCCAGTACTTC. Translated: CASSPHSGGETQYF. The full variable domain, in which reference TRBV14 and TRBJ2-5 provide the parts outside the CDR3, is EAGVTQFPSHSVIEKGQTVTLRCDPISGHDNLYWYRRVMGKEIKFLLHFVKESKQDESGMPNNRFLAERTGGTYSTLKVQPAELEDSGVYFCASSPHSGGETQYFGPGTRLLVL.